The 21 T cell receptor beta chains below all came from one sample that was sequenced in a study of cytomegalovirus exposure and HLA in healthy donors. PCR was performed using 60 Vbeta and 13 Jbeta primers. Data came from immunoSEQ multiplex PCR; TCRdb stores just in-frame clones and leaves some out. The data contain about 130,000 clones, about 74% of them singletons. The sample comprised PBMCs. These receptors were taken from a woman aged 60-70 years in good health and CMV-seronegative.

This chain connects TRBV7-9 to TRBJ1-2; 11 bases match TRBD1. The CDR3 sequence is 16 residues long. Losses at the gene ends were 1 base for V and 3 bases for J; bases not matched to a gene: 4. Germline V lookup: CDR1 SEHNR, CDR2 FQNEAQ (reference sequence). The CDR3, as DNA: TGTGCCAGCAGCTTAGAACCGGGACAGGGGGACTATGGCTACACCTTC. The encoded protein is CASSLEPGQGDYGYTF.

The chain links TRBV4-1 to TRBJ1-4; tentatively, D is TRBD1 (6 bases). Trimming left V 4 bases short and J 6 bases short, with 15 bases between. This CDR3 has 15 residues. Germline values: CDR1 MGHRA, CDR2 YSYEKL. The CDR3 nucleotides are TGCGCCAGCAGCCTGATACAGGGCGCGGATGAAAAACTGTTTTTT. Translating gives CASSLIQGADEKLFF.

The rearrangement uses TRBV5-6 and TRBJ1-2; TRBD1 aligns across 8 bases. The germline gives CDR1 SGHDT, CDR2 YYEEEE. The V gene end was trimmed by 4 bases and the J gene end by 7 bases; junction bases not matched to a gene: 6. CDR3 length: 13 residues. The CDR3 region has the DNA TGTGCCAGCAGCCCAACAGGGGGGCCTGGCTACACCTTC. Translating it yields CASSPTGGPGYTF.

This chain uses TRBV6-1 with TRBJ2-5; D is unclear. The CDR3 has 14 residues. Germline V lookup: CDR1 MNHNS, CDR2 SASEGT. Trimming left V 5 bases short and J 0 bases short, with 10 bases between. The CDR3: CASSRFGYQETQYF. The CDR3 region has the DNA TGTGCCAGCAGTAGGTTCGGGTACCAAGAGACCCAGTACTTC.

The chain combines TRBV6-1 with TRBJ1-6; 7 nucleotides agree with TRBD1. V trimming: 3 bases; J trimming: 10 bases; junction bases outside the gene matches: 9. Germline V gene data show CDR1 as MNHNS and CDR2 as SASEGT. The CDR3 sequence is 15 residues long. CDR3 in amino acids: CASSDTWTGGSPLHF. The CDR3 nucleotides read TGTGCCAGCAGTGATACCTGGACAGGCGGGTCACCCCTCCACTTT.

The CDR3, as DNA: TGTGCCAGCTCACCAAGGGCGACTAGCGGGACTAGCGGGGAGCTGTTTTTT. Amino acid sequence: CASSPRATSGTSGELFF. This chain joins TRBV18 and TRBJ2-2; 11 bases map to TRBD2. Germline assignment: CDR1 KGHSH and CDR2 LQKENI. CDR3 length: 17 residues. V shed 2 bases, J shed 7 bases, and the junction held 9 bases outside the gene matches.

The DNA of the CDR3 is TGTGCCAGTAGTGACGACAGATCTGGAAACACCATATATTTT. Protein sequence: CASSDDRSGNTIYF. The chain couples TRBV19 to TRBJ1-3; weak D call: TRBD1 (5 bases). The CDR3 is made up of 14 amino acids. Per the germline V gene, CDR1 is LNHDA and CDR2 is SQIVND (reference sequence). With 5 bases removed from V and 1 base from J, the gap between germline ends came to 9 bases.

V usage is TRBV27 and J usage is TRBJ2-1, with a tentative D call TRBD1 (6 bases). This CDR3 has 17 residues. Germline V gene lookup returns CDR1 MNHEY and CDR2 SMNVEV (reference sequence). Trimming removed 4 bases from V and 7 bases from J, with 23 bases in between. CDR3 in amino acids: CASSSVQGLPFGNEQFF. The CDR3, as DNA: TGTGCCAGCAGTTCCGTACAGGGATTACCCTTTGGGAATGAGCAGTTCTTC.

Written as DNA, the CDR3 is TGTGCCAGCAGCTTAGATCAGTGGCAGGGAAGGTTTGGCGAGCAGTACTTC. The encoded protein is CASSLDQWQGRFGEQYF. This sequence joins TRBV7-2 and TRBJ2-5; TRBD1 is a possible D gene (5 bases). Judging by the DNA end, TRBJ2-7 fits better; the J call may be wrong. Looked up from germline, CDR1 is SGHTA and CDR2 is FQGNSA. CDR3 size: 17 residues.

The chain has TRBV19 and TRBJ1-5; D is undetermined. V was trimmed by 6 bases and J by 4 bases, leaving 16 bases between them. Looked up from germline, CDR1 is LNHDA and CDR2 is SQIVND (reference sequence). This CDR3 is 15 amino acids long. The CDR3 nucleotides read TGTGCCAGTAGGGCTGTAGGCGGGGATAATCAGCCCCAGCATTTT. It codes for CASRAVGGDNQPQHF.

The chain uses TRBV30 and TRBJ1-6; D gene ambiguous. Germline CDR1 GTSNPN, CDR2 SVGIG (reference sequence). The CDR3 loop spans 15 amino acids. With 3 bases removed from V and 7 bases from J, the gap between germline ends came to 16 bases. The CDR3 protein is CAWRGRTFLNSPLHF. CDR3 bases: TGTGCCTGGAGGGGGAGGACGTTCTTAAATTCACCCCTCCACTTT.

Note on this clone: One end of the junction does not line up with germline, which may come from a read error. V is TRBV7-9 and J is TRBJ2-1, with 7 bases matching TRBD2. Germline V gene lookup returns CDR1 SEHNR and CDR2 FQNEAQ (reference sequence). This CDR3 has 16 residues. The CDR3 DNA follows: TGTTCCAGCAGCTTAGTCTACGGGGGGAACCAAAATGAGCAGTTCTTC. Residues: CSSSLVYGGNQNEQFF.

The rearrangement links TRBV29-1 to TRBJ2-3; a weak D match, TRBD1 (6 bases). The CDR3 has 13 residues. The germline CDR1 and CDR2 sequences are SQVTM and ANQGSEA. Trimming stripped 3 bases from V and 5 bases from J, with 12 bases between. CDR3 sequence (DNA): TGCAGCGTTGAGGTGGGGGCCGGAGATACGCAGTATTTT. Its protein product is CSVEVGAGDTQYF.

This clone was seen only once. The sample carries other DNA sequences with the same CDR3. The rearrangement links TRBV6-5 to TRBJ2-2, with TRBD1 identical over 8 bases. This CDR3 has 15 amino acids. The germline gives CDR1 MNHEY, CDR2 SVGAGI. Trimming removed 5 bases from V and 4 bases from J; junction bases left unmatched: 6. The CDR3 sequence is CASSQGQGRTGELFF. The CDR3 DNA is TGTGCCAGCAGTCAAGGACAGGGTCGCACCGGGGAGCTGTTTTTT.

The chain employs TRBV5-6 and TRBJ2-2; D not resolved. Trimming left V 6 bases short and J 0 bases short, with 12 bases between. The CDR3 has 15 amino acids. Germline CDR1 is SGHDT and CDR2 is YYEEEE. CDR3 amino acids: CASNRPTPNTGELFF. DNA for the CDR3: TGTGCCAGCAACCGACCGACACCGAACACCGGGGAGCTGTTTTTT.

This clone was counted only a few times. The genes are TRBV13 and TRBJ2-7; TRBD2 matches 7 bases. The CDR3 length is 15 residues. V gave up 5 bases and J gave up 3 bases; unmatched junction bases: 10. Germline CDR1 reads PRHDT; CDR2 reads FYEKMQ (reference sequence). The CDR3 region is CASSPEGGSLYEQYF. CDR3 DNA sequence: TGTGCCAGCAGCCCCGAAGGCGGGAGCCTCTACGAGCAGTACTTC.

CDR3 coding DNA: TGCGCCAGCAGCCCCGGGACAGGGAAAGAGACCCAGTACTTC. It specifies CASSPGTGKETQYF. This chain connects TRBV5-1 to TRBJ2-5; 9 nucleotides align to TRBD1. The CDR3 covers 14 residues. Per the germline V gene, CDR1 is SGHRS and CDR2 is YFSETQ. V trimming: 4 bases; J trimming: 3 bases; junction bases outside the gene matches: 4.

This chain connects TRBV4-2 to TRBJ2-5; 8 bases are a match to TRBD2. The J call is doubtful: the DNA matches TRBJ2-7 better. Germline-derived CDR1 and CDR2 are LGHNA and YNFKEQ. This CDR3 spans 17 amino acids. CDR3 sequence (DNA): TGTGCCAGCAGCCAACTACTGGGGGGGACTAGTTCGTTCGAGCAGTACTTC. It is translated as CASSQLLGGTSSFEQYF.

The sample holds a few counts of this clone. The chain uses TRBV28 and TRBJ2-1, with 16 bases aligning to TRBD2. Germline V gene lookup returns CDR1 MDHEN and CDR2 SYDVKM. This CDR3 region has 16 residues. J was trimmed by 7 bases and V by 5 bases; bases with no gene match: 5. CDR3 in amino acids: CASSAGLAGGRNEQFF. CDR3 nucleotides: TGTGCCAGCAGTGCGGGACTAGCGGGAGGGCGAAATGAGCAGTTCTTC. The full variable domain, completed using reference TRBV28 and TRBJ2-1, is DVKVTQSSRYLVKRTGEKVFLECVQDMDHENMFWYRQDPGLGLRLIYFSYDVKMKEKGDIPEGYSVSREKKERFSLILESASTNQTSMYLCASSAGLAGGRNEQFFGPGTRLTVL.

The rearrangement links TRBV9 to TRBJ1-6; 7 bases line up with TRBD1. Germline V gene data show CDR1 as SGDLS and CDR2 as YYNGEE. After removal of 0 bases from V and 4 bases from J, the junction contained 4 bases not matched to a gene. The CDR3 length is 16 residues. The DNA for the CDR3 is TGTGCCAGCAGCGTAGACAGGGGCGGATATAATTCACCCCTCCACTTT. It specifies CASSVDRGGYNSPLHF.

The V and J genes are TRBV30 and TRBJ2-5, with D possibly matching TRBD2 (5 bases). Germline V lookup: CDR1 GTSNPN, CDR2 SVGIG (reference sequence). V lost 4 bases and J 4 bases, leaving 19 bases between the germline ends. This CDR3 has 15 amino acids. CDR3 residues: CAWTPGTGNRETQYF. The DNA of the CDR3 is TGTGCCTGGACCCCCGGCACCGGGAACCGAGAGACCCAGTACTTC.